The 7 T cell receptor beta chains reported below all come from one sample, sequenced in a study of cytomegalovirus exposure and HLA in healthy donors. The PCR ran on 60 Vbeta and 13 Jbeta primers. Clones were read by immunoSEQ multiplex PCR, and TCRdb kept only the in-frame ones, dropping some. There are over 150,000 clones in the sample; around 77% occur only once, and approximately 1.5% lies in the top ten. The material sequenced was PBMCs. The source is a woman in her late teens or twenties in good health and CMV-seronegative.

The V and J genes are TRBV27 and TRBJ1-1; D unresolved. Germline V gene data show CDR1 as MNHEY and CDR2 as SMNVEV (reference sequence). This CDR3 has 15 amino acids. The V and J ends lost 3 bases and 1 base respectively, with 12 bases between them. The CDR3 nucleotides are TGTGCCAGCAGTTTGGGTGGAGCCGGGAACACTGAAGCTTTCTTT. It yields the protein CASSLGGAGNTEAFF.

The chain employs TRBV5-1 and TRBJ1-1; the D is unclear. Per germline, CDR1 SGHRS and CDR2 YFSETQ. V lost 0 bases, J lost 10 bases, and 13 bases lay in between. This CDR3 has 13 residues. CDR3 sequence: CASSLAISSGAFF. The CDR3 nucleotides are TGCGCCAGCAGCTTGGCGATAAGCTCGGGAGCTTTCTTT.

The chain links TRBV7-2 to TRBJ2-7, with TRBD1 matching 9 bases. The germline V gene has CDR1 SGHTA and CDR2 FQGNSA. V shed 5 bases and J 3 bases; nucleotides not matched to a gene: 8. The CDR3 is 15 residues long. CDR3: CASSTYTGGVYEQYF. In nucleotides, the CDR3 is TGTGCCAGCAGCACTTATACAGGGGGCGTCTACGAGCAGTACTTC.

The chain links TRBV21-1 to TRBJ2-3; the table names TRBD2, a call not compared with the DNA. TRBV21-1 is a recognized pseudogene. This CDR3 comprises 16 residues. This chain's CDR3 is CASSNSSGESTDTQYF. The CDR3 nucleotides are TGTGCCAGCAGCAATTCCAGCGGAGAAAGCACAGATACGCAGTATTTT.

This clone came up a few times. The chain has TRBV7-2 and TRBJ2-7; D may be TRBD1 (6 bases). Germline V lookup: CDR1 SGHTA, CDR2 FQGNSA. The germline V and J ends were trimmed by 2 bases and 6 bases, with 17 bases remaining between them. This CDR3 comprises 15 residues. The CDR3 reads CASSLKGRGEVEQYF. The CDR3, as DNA: TGTGCCAGCAGCTTAAAGGGCAGGGGCGAGGTCGAGCAGTACTTC.

The V call is TRBV7-3, the J call TRBJ2-1; the D gene is possibly TRBD2 (8 bases). Trimming pared 1 base from V and 9 bases from J, leaving 19 bases between. CDR3 length equals 16 residues. In germline, CDR1 is SGHTA, CDR2 FQGTGA. The CDR3 region is CASSLIRTGAGGEQFF. As DNA, the CDR3 is TGTGCCAGCAGCTTAATCCGCACAGGGGCGGGGGGTGAGCAGTTCTTC.

The CDR3 DNA reads TGTGCCAGCTCACCTGCAGGGGCGAGCAATCAGCCCCAGCATTTT. Translated: CASSPAGASNQPQHF. This chain links TRBV18 with TRBJ1-5; a weak D match, TRBD1 (6 bases). CDR3 size: 15 residues. V lost 3 bases to trimming and J lost 1 base, with 10 bases between them. Germline CDR1 and CDR2: KGHSH and LQKENI.